Presented here are 22 T cell receptor beta chains from one specimen sequenced in a study of T cells in localized non-small cell lung cancer. Generated by immunoSEQ multiplex PCR, the TCRdb table keeps only in-frame clones and is missing some. Of about 33,000 clones in the sample, over 80% are singletons; the top ten hold over 2%. Sample: peripheral blood, taken before any cancer treatment. The receptors stem from an older female donor with stage I lung adenocarcinoma.

The chain carries TRBV5-1 and TRBJ2-7; D uncertain. This CDR3 spans 15 amino acids. V was cut by 0 bases and J by 1 base, with 11 bases left in between. CDR1 SGHRS and CDR2 YFSETQ come from the germline V gene. The CDR3: CASSLGFTDSYEQYF. Written as DNA, the CDR3 is TGCGCCAGCAGCTTGGGCTTTACTGATTCCTACGAGCAGTACTTC.

The gene calls are TRBV7-8 and TRBJ2-7; tentative D call: TRBD1 (6 bases). V lost 0 bases and J 4 bases, leaving 10 bases between the germline ends. From germline, CDR1 is SGHVS and CDR2 FQNEAQ. CDR3 length equals 14 residues. CDR3 region: CASSLAGTSYEQYF. The CDR3 DNA reads TGTGCCAGCAGCTTAGCCGGGACAAGTTACGAGCAGTACTTC.

The chain joins TRBV7-2 to TRBJ2-5; D unclear. The CDR3 is made up of 13 amino acids. Per the germline V gene, CDR1 is SGHTA and CDR2 is FQGNSA. Trimming left V 5 bases short and J 4 bases short, with 11 bases between. The CDR3 DNA reads as TGTGCCAGCAGCCAAGAAATGGGAGAGACCCAGTACTTC. Translation: CASSQEMGETQYF.

The CDR3 reads CASSKTDHRNEKLFF. The DNA for the CDR3 is TGTGCCAGCAGCAAGACAGACCATAGAAATGAAAAACTGTTTTTT. The J gene is TRBJ1-4, the V gene TRBV5-6, with D possibly matching TRBD1 (5 bases). CDR1 SGHDT and CDR2 YYEEEE come from the germline V gene. This CDR3 region has 15 residues. V lost 4 bases to trimming and J lost 5 bases, with 15 bases between them.

The V and J genes are TRBV19 and TRBJ1-2; TRBD1 aligns across 8 bases. V lost 3 bases, J lost 0 bases, and 3 bases stayed unmatched. CDR1 is LNHDA and CDR2 is SQIVND in the germline V gene (reference sequence). This CDR3 has 15 residues. CDR3 DNA sequence: TGTGCCAGTAGTATTAGACAGGGGACTAACTATGGCTACACCTTC. This encodes CASSIRQGTNYGYTF. Drawing the rest from reference TRBV19 and TRBJ1-2, the complete variable domain is DGGITQSPKYLFRKEGQNVTLSCEQNLNHDAMYWYRQDPGQGLRLIYYSQIVNDFQKGDIAEGYSVSREKKESFPLTVTSAQKNPTAFYLCASSIRQGTNYGYTFGSGTRLTVV.

J is TRBJ1-2 and V is TRBV11-2; weak D call: TRBD1 (6 bases). V dropped 6 bases and J dropped 4 bases, with 18 bases sitting between them. Germline CDR1 and CDR2: SGHAT and FQNNGV. This CDR3 is built from 15 residues. The CDR3 spells CASRSPGGRAYGYTF. The CDR3 DNA follows: TGTGCCAGCAGGTCCCCCGGGGGGCGCGCCTATGGCTACACCTTC.

V usage is TRBV21-1 and J usage is TRBJ2-3; the table's D call, TRBD2, has no DNA check behind it. TRBV21-1 is recorded as a pseudogene. This CDR3 region has 19 residues. CDR3: CASTLRRPGTSFYTDTQYF. As DNA, the CDR3 is TGTGCCAGTACCCTTAGACGACCCGGGACTAGCTTCTACACAGATACGCAGTATTTT.

The V call is TRBV10-1, the J call TRBJ1-1; TRBD1 might be the D (6 bases). This CDR3 is built from 13 residues. Germline CDR1 WNHNN, CDR2 SYGVQD (reference sequence). V was shortened by 2 bases and J by 6 bases, with 10 bases between the two germline ends. In DNA, the CDR3 is TGCGCCAGCAGTGAGGACCACAGGGCTGAAGCTTTCTTT. It is translated as CASSEDHRAEAFF.

The chain couples TRBV5-1 to TRBJ2-5, with TRBD2 matching 7 bases. Looked up from germline, CDR1 is SGHRS and CDR2 is YFSETQ. V lost 0 bases and J lost 2; bases outside the gene matches: 7. The CDR3 spans 16 residues. DNA for the CDR3: TGCGCCAGCAGCTTGGTACCTAGCGGAGAGCAAGAGACCCAGTACTTC. Encoded protein: CASSLVPSGEQETQYF. Complete variable domain (other parts from reference TRBV5-1 and TRBJ2-5): KAGVTQTPRYLIKTRGQQVTLSCSPISGHRSVSWYQQTPGQGLQFLFEYFSETQRNKGNFPGRFSGRQFSNSRSEMNVSTLELGDSALYLCASSLVPSGEQETQYFGPGTRLLVL.

The V and J genes are TRBV2 and TRBJ1-1, with a weak D call TRBD1 (6 bases). The germline CDR1 and CDR2 sequences are SNHLY and FYNNEI. The germline V and J ends were trimmed by 2 bases and 4 bases, with 8 bases remaining between them. The length of the CDR3 is 13 residues. The CDR3, as DNA: TGTGCCAGCAGTGAATTAGGGGGCACTGAAGCTTTCTTT. This translates into CASSELGGTEAFF.

This chain joins TRBV28 and TRBJ1-4; TRBD1 might be the D (5 bases). Germline V CDR1 and CDR2: MDHEN, SYDVKM. The CDR3 has 14 amino acids. Trimming cost V 7 bases and J 7 bases, with 16 bases left between them. The CDR3, as DNA: TGTGCCAGCACCGGGACCCCGGGATTTGAAAAACTGTTTTTT. Encoded protein: CASTGTPGFEKLFF.

This clone was observed a handful of times. The CDR3 DNA follows: TGTGCCACCAGCAGAGAGGTGGACAGACATGAAGCTTTCTTT. This codes for CATSREVDRHEAFF. The chain couples TRBV15 to TRBJ1-1, with D tentatively TRBD1 (6 bases). V lost 0 bases and J 7 bases, leaving 12 bases between the germline ends. Germline V lookup: CDR1 LNHNV, CDR2 YYDKDF (reference sequence). CDR3 length equals 14 residues.

V and J are TRBV7-9 and TRBJ2-7; D is unclear. CDR3 length: 13 residues. CDR1 and CDR2 (germline): SEHNR, FQNEAQ (reference sequence). The ends were cut back, 1 base at V and 6 bases at J, with 10 bases in the middle. The CDR3 spells CASSLGVLGEQYF. CDR3 DNA: TGTGCCAGCAGCTTAGGGGTTCTGGGCGAGCAGTACTTC.

The chain couples TRBV10-1 to TRBJ2-2; perhaps TRBD2 as D (6 bases). Germline CDR1 WNHNN, CDR2 SYGVQD (reference sequence). The CDR3 runs to 15 residues. With 0 bases removed from V and 4 bases from J, the gap between germline ends came to 9 bases. CDR3 region: CASSESFGGTGELFF. The DNA for the CDR3 is TGCGCCAGCAGTGAGTCGTTCGGGGGCACCGGGGAGCTGTTTTTT.

This clone was counted once. J is TRBJ2-1 and V is TRBV7-3, with 7 bases fitting TRBD1. The CDR3 is 15 residues long. V lost 2 bases, J lost 7 bases, and 8 bases stayed unmatched. From germline, CDR1 is SGHTA and CDR2 FQGTGA. CDR3 amino acids: CASSLVSGGSNEQFF. CDR3 sequence (DNA): TGTGCCAGCAGCTTAGTTTCAGGGGGATCGAATGAGCAGTTCTTC.

The chain joins TRBV28 to TRBJ2-2; 10 nucleotides line up with TRBD2. Germline CDR1 is MDHEN and CDR2 is SYDVKM. CDR3 length: 15 amino acids. Trimming cost V 2 bases and J 8 bases; bases outside gene matches: 5. The CDR3 DNA follows: TGTGCCAGCAGTTTAGCTAGCGGGGGATTAGGGGAGCTGTTTTTT. The encoded protein is CASSLASGGLGELFF.

The chain recombines TRBV29-1 with TRBJ1-1; no firm D call. Deletions cut 2 bases from V and 0 bases from J, with 7 bases between. This CDR3 region has 13 residues. CDR1 is SQVTM and CDR2 is ANQGSEA in the germline V gene. For the CDR3, the DNA is TGCAGCGTTGAAAGACAATTGAACACTGAAGCTTTCTTT. Protein: CSVERQLNTEAFF.

V and J are TRBV6-6 and TRBJ2-7; the match to TRBD1 covers 10 bases. The CDR3 is 15 amino acids. Trimming removed 6 bases from V and 2 bases from J; junction bases left unmatched: 7. The germline V gene encodes CDR1 MNHNY and CDR2 SVGAGI (reference sequence). The CDR3, as DNA: TGTGCCAGCAGCCAGGGACAGGGGCCTACCTACGAGCAGTACTTC. Amino acid sequence: CASSQGQGPTYEQYF.

This rearrangement joins TRBV6-5 to TRBJ1-4; D is possibly TRBD1 (5 bases). V lost 0 bases and J lost 7, with 9 bases in between. The CDR3 is 14 amino acids. Germline V gene sequence: CDR1 MNHEY, CDR2 SVGAGI. The CDR3 bases are TGTGCCAGCAGTTACTCGATAGGGACTGAAAAACTGTTTTTT. This encodes CASSYSIGTEKLFF.

Comment on this clone: This sample also contains other DNA sequences that code for the same CDR3. The V and J genes are TRBV11-2 and TRBJ2-5; 8 bases map to TRBD2. Germline V gives CDR1 SGHAT, CDR2 FQNNGV. V lost 1 base, J lost 4 bases, and 2 bases stayed unmatched. The length of the CDR3 is 14 residues. CDR3 DNA: TGTGCCAGCAGCTTAGGCGGGGGGACAGAGACCCAGTACTTC. Residues: CASSLGGGTETQYF.

The chain carries TRBV10-3 and TRBJ2-1; 9 bases agree with TRBD1. CDR3 length: 15 amino acids. The germline V gene encodes CDR1 ENHRY and CDR2 SYGVKD. V dropped 6 bases and J dropped 4; count of bases not matched to a gene: 7. The CDR3 reads CAISPPGTGYNEQFF. CDR3 nucleotide sequence: TGTGCCATCAGCCCCCCCGGGACAGGGTACAATGAGCAGTTCTTC.

V and J are TRBV9 and TRBJ2-5, with D hard to call. The V gene lost 0 bases and the J gene lost 1 base, with 13 bases spanning the gap. This CDR3 contains 16 residues. Looked up from germline, CDR1 is SGDLS and CDR2 is YYNGEE. CDR3: CASSVAPLSLQETQYF. Written as DNA, the CDR3 is TGTGCCAGCAGCGTAGCACCCCTCTCCCTCCAAGAGACCCAGTACTTC.